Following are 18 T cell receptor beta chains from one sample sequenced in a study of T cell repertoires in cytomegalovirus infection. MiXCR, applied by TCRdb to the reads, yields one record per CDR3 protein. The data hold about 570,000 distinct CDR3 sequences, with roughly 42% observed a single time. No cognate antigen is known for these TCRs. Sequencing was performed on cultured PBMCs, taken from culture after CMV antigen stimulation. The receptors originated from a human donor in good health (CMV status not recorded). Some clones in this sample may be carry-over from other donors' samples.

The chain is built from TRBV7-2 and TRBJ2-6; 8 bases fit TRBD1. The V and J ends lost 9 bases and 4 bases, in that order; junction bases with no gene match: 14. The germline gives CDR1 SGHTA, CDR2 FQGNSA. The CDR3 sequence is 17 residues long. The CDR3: CASPRAGGSSGANVLTF. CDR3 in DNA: TGTGCCAGTCCCCGCGCAGGGGGCTCTTCAGGGGCCAACGTCCTGACTTTC.

DNA for the CDR3: TGTGCCAGCAGAGCCCCAGTAGGCACTGAAGCTTTCTTT. Amino acid sequence: CASRAPVGTEAFF. The chain recombines TRBV28 with TRBJ1-1; D uncertain. V was cut by 6 bases and J by 4 bases, with 12 bases left in between. This CDR3 is built from 13 residues. CDR1 MDHEN and CDR2 SYDVKM come from the germline V gene. Filled out from reference TRBV28 and TRBJ1-1, the complete variable domain reads DVKVTQSSRYLVKRTGEKVFLECVQDMDHENMFWYRQDPGLGLRLIYFSYDVKMKEKGDIPEGYSVSREKKERFSLILESASTNQTSMYLCASRAPVGTEAFFGQGTRLTVV.

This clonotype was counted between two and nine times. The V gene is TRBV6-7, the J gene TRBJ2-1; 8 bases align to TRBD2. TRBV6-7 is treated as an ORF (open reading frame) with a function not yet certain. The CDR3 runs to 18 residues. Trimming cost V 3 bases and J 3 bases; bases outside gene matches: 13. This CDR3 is CASSYGTRSGDCYNEQFF. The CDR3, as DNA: TGTGCCAGCAGTTATGGGACTAGGAGTGGGGATTGCTACAATGAGCAGTTCTTC.

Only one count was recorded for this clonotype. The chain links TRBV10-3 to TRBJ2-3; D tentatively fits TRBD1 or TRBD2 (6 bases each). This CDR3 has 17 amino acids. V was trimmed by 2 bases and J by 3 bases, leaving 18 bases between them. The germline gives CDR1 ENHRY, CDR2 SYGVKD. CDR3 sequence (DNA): TGTGCCATCAGTGAGCCGAGGGGGGACTCCTCGACAGATACGCAGTATTTT. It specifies CAISEPRGDSSTDTQYF.

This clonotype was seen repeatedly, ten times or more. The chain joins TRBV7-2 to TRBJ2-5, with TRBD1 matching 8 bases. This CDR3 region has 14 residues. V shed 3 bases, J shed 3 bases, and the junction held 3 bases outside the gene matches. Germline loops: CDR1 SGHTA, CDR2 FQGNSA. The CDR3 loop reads CASSLTGEKETQYF. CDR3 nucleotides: TGTGCCAGCAGCTTGACAGGGGAGAAAGAGACCCAGTACTTC.

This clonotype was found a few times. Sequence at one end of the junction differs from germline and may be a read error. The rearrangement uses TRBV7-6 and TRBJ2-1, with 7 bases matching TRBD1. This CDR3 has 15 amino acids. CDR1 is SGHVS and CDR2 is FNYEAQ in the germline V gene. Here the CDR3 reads CASSPPGQVYNVQFF. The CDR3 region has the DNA TGTGCCAGCAGCCCTCCCGGACAGGTCTACAATGTGCAGTTCTTC. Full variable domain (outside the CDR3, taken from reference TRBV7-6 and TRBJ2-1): GAGVSQSPRYKVTKRGQDVALRCDPISGHVSLYWYRQALGQGPEFLTYFNYEAQQDKSGLPNDRFSAERPEGSISTLTIQRTEQRDSAMYRCASSPPGQVYNVQFFGPGTRLTVL.

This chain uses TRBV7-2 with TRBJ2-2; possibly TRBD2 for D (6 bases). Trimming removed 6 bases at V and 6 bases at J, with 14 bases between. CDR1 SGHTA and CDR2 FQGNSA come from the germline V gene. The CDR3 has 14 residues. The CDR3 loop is CASSPGLRPGELFF. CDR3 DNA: TGTGCCAGCAGTCCGGGACTCCGTCCCGGGGAGCTGTTTTTT.

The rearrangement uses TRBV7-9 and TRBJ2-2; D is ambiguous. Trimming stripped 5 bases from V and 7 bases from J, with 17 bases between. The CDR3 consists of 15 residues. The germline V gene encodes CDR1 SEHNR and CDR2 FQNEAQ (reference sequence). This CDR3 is CASSLGSQRDGELFF. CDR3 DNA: TGTGCCAGCAGCCTCGGATCCCAAAGGGACGGGGAGCTGTTTTTT.

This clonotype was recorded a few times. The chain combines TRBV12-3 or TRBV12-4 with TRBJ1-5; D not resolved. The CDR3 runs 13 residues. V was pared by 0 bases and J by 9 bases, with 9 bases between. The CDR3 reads CASSLALLGPQHF. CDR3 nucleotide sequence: TGTGCCAGCAGTTTAGCACTCCTGGGGCCCCAGCATTTT.

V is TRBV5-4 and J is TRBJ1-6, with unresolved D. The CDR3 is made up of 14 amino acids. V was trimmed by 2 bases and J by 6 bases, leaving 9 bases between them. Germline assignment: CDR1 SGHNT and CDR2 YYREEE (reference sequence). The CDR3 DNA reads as TGTGCCAGCAGCTTTCAACAGAGTAATTCACCCCTCCACTTT. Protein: CASSFQQSNSPLHF.

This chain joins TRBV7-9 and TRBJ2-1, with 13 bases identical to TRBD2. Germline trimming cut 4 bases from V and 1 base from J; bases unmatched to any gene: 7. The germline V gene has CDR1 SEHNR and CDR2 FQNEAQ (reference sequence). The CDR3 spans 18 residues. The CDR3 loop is CASSSTSGGLGSYNEQFF. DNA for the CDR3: TGTGCCAGCAGCTCGACTAGCGGGGGGCTTGGGTCCTACAATGAGCAGTTCTTC.

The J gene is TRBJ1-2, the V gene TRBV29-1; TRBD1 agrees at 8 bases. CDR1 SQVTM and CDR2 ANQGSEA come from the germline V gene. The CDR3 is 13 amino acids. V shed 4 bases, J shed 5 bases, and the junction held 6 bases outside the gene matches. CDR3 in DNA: TGCAGCGTTGGACAGGGGAAGTTGTATGGCTACACCTTC. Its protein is CSVGQGKLYGYTF. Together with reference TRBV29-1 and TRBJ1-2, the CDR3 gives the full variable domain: SAVISQKPSRDICQRGTSLTIQCQVDSQVTMMFWYRQQPGQSLTLIATANQGSEATYESGFVIDKFPISRPNLTFSTLTVSNMSPEDSSIYLCSVGQGKLYGYTFGSGTRLTVV.

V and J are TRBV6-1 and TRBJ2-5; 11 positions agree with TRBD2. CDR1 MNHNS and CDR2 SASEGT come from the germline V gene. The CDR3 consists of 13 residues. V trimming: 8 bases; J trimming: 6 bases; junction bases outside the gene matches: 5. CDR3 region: CASQLAGDQTQYF. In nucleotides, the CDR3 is TGTGCCAGCCAACTAGCGGGGGATCAGACCCAGTACTTC.

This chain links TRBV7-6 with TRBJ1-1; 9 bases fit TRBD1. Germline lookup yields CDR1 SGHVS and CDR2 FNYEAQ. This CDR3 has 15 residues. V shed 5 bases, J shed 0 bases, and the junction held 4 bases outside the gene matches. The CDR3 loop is CASSTGTGLNTEAFF. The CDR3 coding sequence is TGTGCCAGCAGCACCGGGACAGGGTTGAACACTGAAGCTTTCTTT.

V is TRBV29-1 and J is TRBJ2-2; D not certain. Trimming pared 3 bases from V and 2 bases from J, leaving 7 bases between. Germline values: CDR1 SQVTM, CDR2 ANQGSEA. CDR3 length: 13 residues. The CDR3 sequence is CSVEGSNTGELFF. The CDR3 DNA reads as TGCAGCGTTGAGGGAAGTAACACCGGGGAGCTGTTTTTT.

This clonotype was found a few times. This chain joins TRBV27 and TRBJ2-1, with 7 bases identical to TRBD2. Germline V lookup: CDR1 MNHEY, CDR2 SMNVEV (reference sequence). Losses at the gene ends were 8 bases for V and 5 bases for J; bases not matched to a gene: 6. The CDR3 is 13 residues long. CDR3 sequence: CASESREDNEQFF. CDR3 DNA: TGTGCCAGCGAATCACGGGAGGACAATGAGCAGTTCTTC.

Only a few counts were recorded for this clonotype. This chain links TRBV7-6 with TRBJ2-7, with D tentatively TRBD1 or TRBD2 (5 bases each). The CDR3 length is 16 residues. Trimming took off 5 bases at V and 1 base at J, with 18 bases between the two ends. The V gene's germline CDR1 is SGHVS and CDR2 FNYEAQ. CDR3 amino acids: CASSPFQGEWSYEQYF. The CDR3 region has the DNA TGTGCCAGCAGCCCTTTCCAGGGAGAATGGTCCTACGAGCAGTACTTC.

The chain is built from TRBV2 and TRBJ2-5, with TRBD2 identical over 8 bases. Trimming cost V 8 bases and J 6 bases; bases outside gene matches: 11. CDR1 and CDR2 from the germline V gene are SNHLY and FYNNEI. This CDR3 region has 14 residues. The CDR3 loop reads CASGSTSGGKTQYF. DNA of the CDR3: TGTGCCAGCGGATCTACTAGCGGAGGAAAGACCCAGTACTTC.